A selection of T cell receptor beta chains follows, all from one sample in a study of blood T cell repertoires in COVID-19. The repertoire was sequenced with immunoSEQ multiplex PCR; TCRdb's copy has only in-frame clones and lacks some. The sample yields 80,000 to 130,000 clones, roughly 92% seen once. The specimen sequenced was peripheral blood. The receptors come from a man aged 65-85 years with acute or convalescent COVID-19. Both conserved end residues are part of each CDR3. A D gene is named only where the DNA matches it firmly. Rows may omit the clone size; those that give it use once, few, many or a size class.

cdr3_nt,cdr3_aa,v_call,j_call,d_call,clone_size
TGTGCCAGCAGCTTTGTCGGGCGGGAGTACAATGAGCAGTTCTTC,CASSFVGREYNEQFF,TRBV11-2,TRBJ2-1,TRBD2,-
TGTGCCAGCAACTTGAGACAGCACTATGGCTACACCTTC,CASNLRQHYGYTF,TRBV5-6,TRBJ1-2,-,-
TGTGCCAGCTCACCGGGACTAGGTAAAGAGACCCAGTACTTC,CASSPGLGKETQYF,TRBV18,TRBJ2-5,TRBD2,-
TGTGCCATCAGTGACTTACAGGGAACCCCCACTGAAGCTTTCTTT,CAISDLQGTPTEAFF,TRBV10-3,TRBJ1-1,-,-
TGTGCCAGCAGCCCCTCGACAGGGGGAATAATATTCAACTATGGCTACACCTTC,CASSPSTGGIIFNYGYTF,TRBV7-2,TRBJ1-2,TRBD1,once
TGTGCCAGCTCACCACTTGACTTACAGGGTCGGGGTGGCTACACCTTC,CASSPLDLQGRGGYTF,TRBV18,TRBJ1-2,-,-
TGTGCCAGCAGCTTAAGGGCGGACAGGACGACCTATGGCTACACCTTC,CASSLRADRTTYGYTF,TRBV11-2,TRBJ1-2,TRBD1,-
TGTGCCAGCAGCCCACAGGGGATTGGAAATCAGCCCCAGCATTTT,CASSPQGIGNQPQHF,TRBV7-9,TRBJ1-5,TRBD1,-
TGTGCCAGCAGCCATACAGGGATCTACGAGCAGTACTTC,CASSHTGIYEQYF,TRBV11-2,TRBJ2-7,-,-
TGTGCCAGCAGCCCAGCGACTAGCGGGAGAACAGATACGCAGTATTTT,CASSPATSGRTDTQYF,TRBV7-9,TRBJ2-3,TRBD2,-
TGTGCCAGCAGGGACCGGAGGGCTCCTAATAACTATGGCTACACCTTC,CASRDRRAPNNYGYTF,TRBV2,TRBJ1-2,-,once
TGTGCCAGCAGCCAAGATATCTTCGGGACAGGGGGTGAAAAACTGTTTTTT,CASSQDIFGTGGEKLFF,TRBV4-2,TRBJ1-4,TRBD1,-
TGTGCCAGCAGTGCGGGGGGAGGAGGGACCCAGTACTTC,CASSAGGGGTQYF,TRBV12-3/TRBV12-4,TRBJ2-5,TRBD2,-
TGTGCCAGCAGTTTGGGGGGGCTTTATGGCTACACCTTC,CASSLGGLYGYTF,TRBV28,TRBJ1-2,-,-
TGTGCCAGCACCCCGGACTCCTCTGAGCAGTTCTTC,CASTPDSSEQFF,TRBV2,TRBJ2-1,-,-
TGCGCCAGCAGCTTTGGGGTGGACTCAGTAACCTACGAGCAGTACTTC,CASSFGVDSVTYEQYF,TRBV5-1,TRBJ2-7,-,-
TGTGCCAGCAGCGGACCTAGCGGGAGAGGAGAGACCCAGTACTTC,CASSGPSGRGETQYF,TRBV11-3,TRBJ2-5,TRBD2,-
TGTGCCAGCAGCTTGGCAGGATCCTACGAGCAGTACTTC,CASSLAGSYEQYF,TRBV5-6,TRBJ2-7,-,-
TGTGCCAGCAACCCTTGCCGGGACACACATAGCAATCAGCCCCAGCATTTT,CASNPCRDTHSNQPQHF,TRBV27,TRBJ1-5,-,once
TGTGCCAGCAGCCAGGACTCAGCGGGAGCTGGAGACATTCAGTACTTC,CASSQDSAGAGDIQYF,TRBV4-2,TRBJ2-4,TRBD2,-
TGTGCCAGCAGGTCCCTAGCGGATACGCAGTATTTT,CASRSLADTQYF,TRBV6-5,TRBJ2-3,-,once
TGTGCCTGGAGTGTACAGGGGGCCGGGTATGGCTACACCTTC,CAWSVQGAGYGYTF,TRBV30,TRBJ1-2,TRBD1,-
TGTGCCAGCAGCTTAGCGCGCAGGTACACAGATACGCAGTATTTT,CASSLARRYTDTQYF,TRBV7-9,TRBJ2-3,-,-
TGTGCCAGCAGCTTAGTGGCGCTAGCGGGCGGCGAGCAGTACTTC,CASSLVALAGGEQYF,TRBV11-2,TRBJ2-7,TRBD2,-
TGTGCCAGCAGCTCAGGAACCTACGAGCAGTACTTC,CASSSGTYEQYF,TRBV7-8,TRBJ2-7,-,-
TGTGCTAGTGGTTTGGCCCTCCTGATAACGGAGGTGGGAAACACCATATATTTT,CASGLALLITEVGNTIYF,TRBV12-5,TRBJ1-3,-,-
TGTGCCAGCAGCCGGAGACAGTCTACGCTCCACGAGCAGTACTTC,CASSRRQSTLHEQYF,TRBV7-9,TRBJ2-7,-,-
TGTGCTAGTGGGGCCCGCGGGACCAATTACAATGAGCAGTTCTTC,CASGARGTNYNEQFF,TRBV12-5,TRBJ2-1,-,-
TGTGCCAGCATTGTCTACGGAGGATATCAGCCCCAGCATTTT,CASIVYGGYQPQHF,TRBV6-5,TRBJ1-5,-,-
TGTGCCAGCAGCTTCTCCGGGACTAGCCTCAATGAGCAGTTCTTC,CASSFSGTSLNEQFF,TRBV7-2,TRBJ2-1,TRBD2,-
TGTGCCAGCAGCTCGCCTCCTAGACAGGAGCAGTACTTC,CASSSPPRQEQYF,TRBV7-2,TRBJ2-7,-,-
TGTGCCTCTTCGGGACAGGGTATGAAGCAGTACTTC,CASSGQGMKQYF,TRBV30,TRBJ2-7,TRBD1,-
TGTGCCAGTAGTATAGGGGGGGGCACAGATACGCAGTATTTT,CASSIGGGTDTQYF,TRBV19,TRBJ2-3,-,-
TGTGCCAGCAGCTTGGGACTAGCGGGGGGGCTGGTAGATACGCAGTATTTT,CASSLGLAGGLVDTQYF,TRBV13,TRBJ2-3,TRBD2,-
TGCAGTGCTAGATCAACGGGGGCTTTCTTT,CSARSTGAFF,TRBV20-1,TRBJ1-1,-,-
TGCGCCAGCAGCTTGGGGAGATTTAATGAAAAACTGTTTTTT,CASSLGRFNEKLFF,TRBV5-1,TRBJ1-4,-,few
TGTGCCAGCAGCGGAATGGGACAGGGTACTTCACCCCTCCACTTT,CASSGMGQGTSPLHF,TRBV7-9,TRBJ1-6,TRBD1,-
TGTGCCACCAGCCGAACGCCGGGACAGGGGAGGGAGCAGTACTTC,CATSRTPGQGREQYF,TRBV15,TRBJ2-7,TRBD1,-
TGCGCCAGCAGCCAAGACGCCGGGGGTCTGGGCCAGCCCCAGCATTTT,CASSQDAGGLGQPQHF,TRBV4-1,TRBJ1-5,-,-
TGCGCCAGCAGCTTGGAGGTCACAGGGGGAACAACTGAAGCTTTCTTT,CASSLEVTGGTTEAFF,TRBV5-1,TRBJ1-1,TRBD1,once
TGTGCCAGCAGTCTGACAGGGAGACCCCCCTACGAGCAGTACTTC,CASSLTGRPPYEQYF,TRBV3-1/TRBV3-2,TRBJ2-7,TRBD1,-
TGTGCCAGCAGCTTAGGAAGGAGTAGCAATCAGCCCCAGCATTTT,CASSLGRSSNQPQHF,TRBV7-2,TRBJ1-5,-,-
TGTGCCGGACGAAGGACTAGCGACACCGGGGAGCTGTTTTTT,CAGRRTSDTGELFF,TRBV6-5,TRBJ2-2,TRBD2,once
TGTGCCAGCAGCTTAGAAAGCGGGCGGGAGACCCAGTACTTC,CASSLESGRETQYF,TRBV11-1,TRBJ2-5,-,-
TGTGCCAGCAGCCGTGCCGGGACAGGGGATGAAAAACTGTTTTTT,CASSRAGTGDEKLFF,TRBV7-9,TRBJ1-4,TRBD1,-
TGTGCCAGCAGTGACCCCGGGACAGGGGCCCGGAATGAAAAACTGTTTTTT,CASSDPGTGARNEKLFF,TRBV25-1,TRBJ1-4,TRBD1,-
TGTGCCAGCAGTTACCGGGGACAGGGAAGTGCTGGCTACACCTTC,CASSYRGQGSAGYTF,TRBV6-5,TRBJ1-2,TRBD1,-
TGCGCCAGCAGTGAGTCGAACAGGGGTACCTACGAGCAGTACTTC,CASSESNRGTYEQYF,TRBV10-2,TRBJ2-7,TRBD1,-
TGTGCCAGCAGCTTGGTGCTAGCGGCCCAAGAGACCCAGTACTTC,CASSLVLAAQETQYF,TRBV5-5,TRBJ2-5,TRBD2,few
TGTGCCACCAGTTCCGCGGGTAGCATCAATGAGCAGTTCTTC,CATSSAGSINEQFF,TRBV24-1,TRBJ2-1,-,-
TGTGCCAGCAGCCAAGACCAACTAGCGGGTTTGAACTTAGATACGCAGTATTTT,CASSQDQLAGLNLDTQYF,TRBV3-1/TRBV3-2,TRBJ2-3,TRBD2,-
TGTGCCAGTAGTACTGCTAGCGACTACGAGCAGTACTTC,CASSTASDYEQYF,TRBV19,TRBJ2-7,-,-
TGCGCCAGCAGCTTGACAGGGCCCTCCTACGAGCAGTACTTC,CASSLTGPSYEQYF,TRBV5-1,TRBJ2-7,-,-
TGTGCCGCCGGACAGGGGGCCACTTTTGGTGGCTACACCTTC,CAAGQGATFGGYTF,TRBV3-1/TRBV3-2,TRBJ1-2,TRBD1,-
TGTGCCAGCAGCTACCGGACTAGCGGGAGCCAAGAGACCCAGTACTTC,CASSYRTSGSQETQYF,TRBV7-9,TRBJ2-5,TRBD2,-